The 30 T cell receptor beta chains presented below share a single source sample, sequenced in a study of glioma-infiltrating T cells after dendritic cell vaccination. Clones were read by immunoSEQ multiplex PCR, and TCRdb kept only the in-frame ones, dropping some. The sample lists tens of thousands of clones, roughly four fifths occurring once. The material was blood, obtained before dendritic cell vaccination. The receptor set was obtained from a human donor with glioblastoma.

This clone was detected only once. This chain joins TRBV4-1 and TRBJ2-3, with D perhaps matching TRBD2 (6 bases). Germline values: CDR1 MGHRA, CDR2 YSYEKL. This CDR3 has 16 amino acids. Trimming took 4 bases from V and 3 from J, leaving 17 bases between them. The CDR3 DNA is TGCGCCAGCAGCCCCATAGCGGTTCGGAGTACAGATACGCAGTATTTT. Its translation: CASSPIAVRSTDTQYF.

The chain combines TRBV14 with TRBJ1-3; D perhaps matches TRBD1 (5 bases). This CDR3 comprises 13 residues. V lost 4 bases to trimming and J lost 12 bases, with 16 bases between them. Germline V lookup: CDR1 SGHDN, CDR2 FVKESK. The CDR3 reads CASSLRAGSGIYF. The CDR3 DNA is TGTGCCAGCAGCCTTCGGGCAGGGTCCGGCATATATTTT.

The CDR3 here is CSVRLAGFILYF. In nucleotides, the CDR3 is TGCAGCGTTAGACTAGCGGGGTTCATTCTGTACTTC. The chain carries TRBV29-1 and TRBJ2-7; TRBD2 matches at 11 bases. The V and J ends lost 5 bases and 12 bases, in that order; junction bases with no gene match: 9. CDR3 length: 12 residues. Germline V lookup: CDR1 SQVTM, CDR2 ANQGSEA.

The rearrangement joins TRBV19 to TRBJ1-2, with 7 bases matching TRBD1. The V gene end was trimmed by 5 bases and the J gene end by 4 bases; junction bases not matched to a gene: 1. The CDR3 runs 12 residues. Germline CDR1 and CDR2: LNHDA and SQIVND (reference sequence). The CDR3 here is CASSPGGYGYTF. The CDR3 coding sequence is TGTGCCAGTAGTCCAGGGGGCTATGGCTACACCTTC.

On this clone: At one end the junction does not follow the germline gene, possibly because of a read error. The CDR3 DNA reads as TGTGCCAGCAGTTACGACCCAGCAGCTAACTATGGCTACACCTTT. Translated: CASSYDPAANYGYTF. The rearrangement joins TRBV6-5 to TRBJ1-2; D remains ambiguous. The CDR3 runs 15 residues. Per the germline V gene, CDR1 is MNHEY and CDR2 is SVGAGI.

As DNA, the CDR3 is TGTGCCAGCAGCTTGGATTCGCGGGGCACCGGGGAGCTGTTTTTT. This sequence encodes CASSLDSRGTGELFF. The chain is built from TRBV5-5 and TRBJ2-2, with TRBD2 as a possible D gene (6 bases). Germline lookup yields CDR1 SGHKS and CDR2 YYEKEE (reference sequence). The V end was cut by 0 bases, the J end by 4 bases, with 10 bases between. The CDR3 spans 15 residues.

The rearrangement links TRBV18 to TRBJ2-7; 7 bases are shared with TRBD2. The ends lost 6 bases at V and 2 bases at J; junction bases unmatched: 4. The CDR3 consists of 13 residues. From germline, CDR1 is KGHSH and CDR2 LQKENI. The chain's CDR3 is CASSPGLTYEQYF. The DNA for the CDR3 is TGTGCCAGCTCTCCGGGACTAACCTACGAGCAGTACTTC.

This chain connects TRBV4-1 to TRBJ1-5, with 8 nucleotides matching TRBD1. Looked up from germline, CDR1 is MGHRA and CDR2 is YSYEKL. The CDR3 runs to 17 residues. With V trimmed by 1 base and J by 2 bases, 7 bases remained unmatched. CDR3 DNA sequence: TGCGCCAGCAGCCAAGGGATGCAGGGGGCCCGCAATCAGCCCCAGCATTTT. It encodes CASSQGMQGARNQPQHF.

The chain combines TRBV14 with TRBJ1-2; TRBD1 might be the D (5 bases). This CDR3 has 15 residues. Germline V gives CDR1 SGHDN, CDR2 FVKESK. V was trimmed by 2 bases and J by 8 bases, leaving 18 bases between them. In nucleotides, the CDR3 is TGTGCCAGCAGCCAATCCCAGGGAATGGGCCACGGCTACACCTTC. Protein sequence: CASSQSQGMGHGYTF.

The chain links TRBV2 to TRBJ2-7; TRBD2 matches 13 bases. CDR1 is SNHLY, CDR2 FYNNEI, per germline. J was trimmed by 2 bases and V by 0 bases; bases with no gene match: 10. This CDR3 comprises 19 residues. In DNA form, the CDR3 reads TGTGCCAGCAGTGAAGCCGGGACTAGCGGGGCACTCCCCCCCTACGAGCAGTACTTC. Residues: CASSEAGTSGALPPYEQYF.

This chain joins TRBV18 and TRBJ1-2, with D possibly matching TRBD1 (5 bases). The germline gives CDR1 KGHSH, CDR2 LQKENI. The CDR3 extends over 13 amino acids. V was trimmed by 6 bases and J by 7 bases, leaving 15 bases between them. For the CDR3, the DNA is TGTGCCAGCTCGGCGGGGGAACGGGGTGGCTACACCTTC. Its translation is CASSAGERGGYTF.

The V call is TRBV18, the J call TRBJ1-1, with 9 nucleotides matching TRBD1. The CDR3 is made up of 14 amino acids. J was trimmed by 7 bases and V by 1 base; bases with no gene match: 4. CDR1 is KGHSH and CDR2 is LQKENI in the germline V gene. This CDR3 is CASSPQPGQGEAFF. In nucleotides, the CDR3 is TGTGCCAGCTCACCACAGCCGGGACAGGGTGAAGCTTTCTTT.

This clone was found once. This chain links TRBV11-3 with TRBJ2-3; 10 bases align to TRBD1. The V and J ends lost 1 base and 4 bases, in that order; junction bases with no gene match: 8. The CDR3 is 17 amino acids. Germline CDR1 and CDR2: SGHNT and YENEEA. The CDR3 reads CASSLGRGQGVSDTQYF. The CDR3 DNA sequence: TGTGCCAGCAGCTTAGGGCGAGGACAGGGGGTTTCAGATACGCAGTATTTT.

The V gene is TRBV6-5, the J gene TRBJ2-1; 12 bases map to TRBD2. CDR3 size: 16 residues. Germline V gene sequence: CDR1 MNHEY, CDR2 SVGAGI. After removal of 4 bases from V and 5 bases from J, the junction contained 6 bases not matched to a gene. In DNA, the CDR3 is TGTGCCAGCAGTTGGACTAGCGGGAATCGGGACAATGAGCAGTTCTTC. It yields the protein CASSWTSGNRDNEQFF.

V gene TRBV28 combines with J gene TRBJ1-2; D remains unclear. Trimming shortened V by 4 bases and J by 8 bases, and 23 bases separated the two germline ends. Per the germline V gene, CDR1 is MDHEN and CDR2 is SYDVKM. The CDR3 has 16 amino acids. CDR3 sequence (DNA): TGTGCCAGCAGTTCAGGCCCCTCGCGGGATGCAGGCGGCTACACCTTC. Residues: CASSSGPSRDAGGYTF.

Here the CDR3 DNA reads TGTGCCAGCAGTGTCAGATCCAACGCTGAAGCTTTCTTT. Its translation: CASSVRSNAEAFF. V is TRBV6-5 and J is TRBJ1-1; D remains unclear. Deletions cut 5 bases from V and 6 bases from J, with 13 bases between. The length of the CDR3 is 13 residues. Germline V lookup: CDR1 MNHEY, CDR2 SVGAGI.

In this sample, this clone turned up once. CDR3 amino acids: CASSTTGGRETQYF. The CDR3 bases are TGCGCCAGCAGCACTACAGGGGGTCGGGAGACCCAGTACTTC. The rearrangement joins TRBV5-1 to TRBJ2-5, with TRBD1 matching over 8 bases. Germline V lookup: CDR1 SGHRS, CDR2 YFSETQ. The CDR3 contains 14 residues. V lost 4 bases to trimming and J lost 5 bases; unmatched junction nucleotides: 7.

The chain carries TRBV19 and TRBJ2-1, with TRBD1 as a possible D gene (5 bases). With 4 bases removed from V and 3 bases from J, the gap between germline ends came to 19 bases. Germline loops: CDR1 LNHDA, CDR2 SQIVND (reference sequence). CDR3 length: 17 residues. CDR3 in DNA: TGTGCCAGTAGTAATTCTCTAGACAGTCTGTTCTACAATGAGCAGTTCTTC. This gives the protein CASSNSLDSLFYNEQFF.

The chain uses TRBV5-1 and TRBJ1-1, with a possible D match to TRBD1 (6 bases). The CDR3 loop spans 14 amino acids. Trimming removed 4 bases from V and 10 bases from J, with 20 bases in between. CDR1 is SGHRS and CDR2 is YFSETQ in the germline V gene. CDR3 bases: TGCGCCAGCAGCCCCGGGCAAAACAGGGAATTAGCTTTCTTT. It translates to CASSPGQNRELAFF.

Ten or more counts support this clone. The chain carries TRBV10-3 and TRBJ2-3, with a tentative D call TRBD2 (6 bases). The CDR3 has 14 residues. Trimming pared 7 bases from V and 2 bases from J, leaving 13 bases between. The germline gives CDR1 ENHRY, CDR2 SYGVKD. CDR3 nucleotides: TGTGCCATCAAGGGACTTGGGACCACAGATACGCAGTATTTT. Amino acid sequence: CAIKGLGTTDTQYF.

J is TRBJ2-2 and V is TRBV30, with 8 bases identical to TRBD1. The CDR3 has 15 residues. Germline V lookup: CDR1 GTSNPN, CDR2 SVGIG (reference sequence). V shed 0 bases, J shed 4 bases, and the junction held 4 bases outside the gene matches. The CDR3 coding sequence is TGTGCCTGGAGTGTAGAAACAGGGGGCACCGGGGAGCTGTTTTTT. Translating gives CAWSVETGGTGELFF.

The CDR3 is CASSFRQGKETQYF. As DNA, the CDR3 is TGTGCCAGCAGCTTCCGACAGGGAAAAGAGACCCAGTACTTC. J is TRBJ2-5 and V is TRBV5-6; TRBD1 agrees at 7 bases. This CDR3 spans 14 amino acids. The V segment lost 2 bases and the J segment 3 bases; nucleotides outside the gene matches: 4. Germline V CDR1 and CDR2: SGHDT, YYEEEE.

The table lists this clone with a few counts. The J gene is TRBJ2-2, the V gene TRBV2, with 8 bases aligning to TRBD1. The CDR3 is 13 amino acids. Germline CDR1 reads SNHLY; CDR2 reads FYNNEI. Losses at the gene ends were 10 bases for V and 1 base for J; bases not matched to a gene: 2. In nucleotides, the CDR3 is TGTGCCATCGACAGGGGGAACACCGGGGAGCTGTTTTTT. Translating it yields CAIDRGNTGELFF.

This clone has a handful of counts. This sequence joins TRBV19 and TRBJ2-3; 11 bases agree with TRBD2. CDR3 length: 15 amino acids. CDR1 LNHDA and CDR2 SQIVND come from the germline V gene (reference sequence). V dropped 5 bases and J dropped 7; count of bases not matched to a gene: 8. CDR3: CASSVIAGGPNTQYF. CDR3 nucleotides: TGTGCCAGTAGTGTAATAGCGGGAGGGCCAAATACGCAGTATTTT.

This clone has a handful of counts. V gene TRBV7-2 combines with J gene TRBJ2-5, with 7 bases identical to TRBD2. This CDR3 is 14 amino acids long. CDR1 and CDR2 from the germline V gene are SGHTA and FQGNSA. After removal of 3 bases from V and 4 bases from J, the junction contained 5 bases not matched to a gene. CDR3 nucleotides: TGTGCCAGCAGCTTCAAGCGGGGCGGAGAGACCCAGTACTTC. As protein: CASSFKRGGETQYF.

The DNA of the CDR3 is TGTGCCAGTAGTATATCCCGGGAGACCCAGTACTTC. This gives the protein CASSISRETQYF. The chain couples TRBV19 to TRBJ2-5; no clear D. This CDR3 is built from 12 residues. V lost 2 bases and J 5 bases, leaving 6 bases between the germline ends. CDR1 and CDR2 (germline): LNHDA, SQIVND (reference sequence). Full variable domain (rest looked up from reference TRBV19 and TRBJ2-5): DGGITQSPKYLFRKEGQNVTLSCEQNLNHDAMYWYRQDPGQGLRLIYYSQIVNDFQKGDIAEGYSVSREKKESFPLTVTSAQKNPTAFYLCASSISRETQYFGPGTRLLVL.

V and J are TRBV6-1 and TRBJ2-3; no definite D call. The CDR3 spans 14 residues. The ends were cut back, 3 bases at V and 2 bases at J, with 9 bases in the middle. Germline V gene data show CDR1 as MNHNS and CDR2 as SASEGT. The DNA of the CDR3 is TGTGCCAGCAGTGATGGCTCCCACACAGATACGCAGTATTTT. Translation: CASSDGSHTDTQYF.

V gene TRBV2 combines with J gene TRBJ2-1; D possibly corresponds to TRBD1 (5 bases). Germline assignment: CDR1 SNHLY and CDR2 FYNNEI. Trimming shortened V by 6 bases and J by 15 bases, and 21 bases separated the two germline ends. The CDR3 length is 13 residues. The CDR3 region is CASRKGVDLGLFF. In DNA, the CDR3 is TGTGCCAGCAGGAAAGGGGTCGACTTGGGGTTGTTCTTC. The entire variable domain, with the rest obtained from reference TRBV2 and TRBJ2-1, is as follows: EPEVTQTPSHQVTQMGQEVILRCVPISNHLYFYWYRQILGQKVEFLVSFYNNEISEKSEIFDDQFSVERPDGSNFTLKIRSTKLEDSAMYFCASRKGVDLGLFFGPGTRLTVL.

The chain is built from TRBV2 and TRBJ1-1, with TRBD1 matching over 7 bases. Trimming at V came to 3 bases and at J to 0 bases, leaving 4 bases not matched to a gene. From germline, CDR1 is SNHLY and CDR2 FYNNEI. The CDR3 is 15 residues long. DNA for the CDR3: TGTGCCAGCAGTGAGAACAGGGGCATGAACACTGAAGCTTTCTTT. Its protein is CASSENRGMNTEAFF.

The rearrangement uses TRBV6-1 and TRBJ1-5, with TRBD1 matching 10 bases. V shed 0 bases and J 11 bases; nucleotides not matched to a gene: 13. The CDR3 length is 17 residues. Looked up from germline, CDR1 is MNHNS and CDR2 is SASEGT. CDR3 sequence reads: CASSEAGTGAGRGTQHF. In nucleotides, the CDR3 is TGTGCCAGCAGTGAAGCCGGGACAGGGGCCGGCAGGGGAACCCAGCATTTT.